The 2 T cell receptor beta chains reported below all come from one sample, sequenced in a study of post-analysis software for immune sequencing data (dated by TCRdb to about 2015). Results the study describes overall, beyond this receptor: Patients showed significantly higher frequencies than controls for about 5 TRBV segments, among them TRBV5-6, TRBV5-1 and TRBV20-1.

The library was obtained by PCR. The listed sequencing device is Illumina HiSeq 2500. Unique molecular identifiers were incorporated into TCR beta cDNA libraries to reduce PCR and sequencing biases. The public reads were quality trimmed at Q25 with fastp and then assembled into clones with MiXCR by TCRdb, keeping productive beta chains. Each entry merges the rows of one CDR3 protein and shows their most common DNA and genes. Counted in this sample were some 190,000 distinct CDR3 sequences; approximately 28% of them appeared once. Less than 4% of the sample rests with the top ten. Their antigens are not known. The specimen was blood. Every receptor here comes from a girl under 18 with multiple sclerosis.

V gene TRBV14 combines with J gene TRBJ2-2, with a possible D match to TRBD1 (6 bases). CDR1 and CDR2 (germline): SGHDN, FVKESK. With 2 bases removed from V and 6 bases from J, the gap between germline ends came to 13 bases. The CDR3 has 15 residues. The CDR3 is CASSQYTGYPGELFF. CDR3 coding DNA: TGTGCCAGCAGCCAATACACAGGGTATCCCGGGGAGCTGTTTTTT.

The chain is built from TRBV6-2 or TRBV6-3 and TRBJ2-7; 7 bases match TRBD2. V lost 0 bases and J lost 5; bases outside the gene matches: 4. The CDR3 is made up of 14 amino acids. Germline-derived CDR1 and CDR2 are MNHEY and SVGEGT. The CDR3 DNA is TGTGCCAGCAGTTACTCGGGGAGGGTCCACGAGCAGTACTTC. This encodes CASSYSGRVHEQYF.